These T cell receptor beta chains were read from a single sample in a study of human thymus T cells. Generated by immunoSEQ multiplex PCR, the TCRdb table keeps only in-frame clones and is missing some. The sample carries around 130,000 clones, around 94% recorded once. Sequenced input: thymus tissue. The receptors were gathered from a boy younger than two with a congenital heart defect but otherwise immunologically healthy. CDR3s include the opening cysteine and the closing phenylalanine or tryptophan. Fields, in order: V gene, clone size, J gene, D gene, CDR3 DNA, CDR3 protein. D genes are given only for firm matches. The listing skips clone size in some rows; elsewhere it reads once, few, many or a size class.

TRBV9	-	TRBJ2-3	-	TGTGCCAGCAGCGGAGGGGGAGGGGGCACAGATACGCAGTATTTT	CASSGGGGGTDTQYF
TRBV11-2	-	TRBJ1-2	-	TGTGCCAGCAGCTTAGGCGGCTATGGCTACACCTTC	CASSLGGYGYTF
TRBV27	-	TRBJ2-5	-	TGTGCCAGCAACGGGGGGCCGGAGCGAGAGACCCAGTACTTC	CASNGGPERETQYF
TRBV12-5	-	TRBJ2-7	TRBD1	TGTGCTAGTGGCCCCGACAGGGAGAGGTCCTACGAGCAGTACTTC	CASGPDRERSYEQYF
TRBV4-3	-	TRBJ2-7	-	TGCGCCAGCAGCCAAAGACCCGGCAACGAGCAGTACTTC	CASSQRPGNEQYF
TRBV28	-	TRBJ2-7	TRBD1	TGTGCCAGCAGTTTGATTCGGGACAGGGGGGCCTACGAGCAGTACTTC	CASSLIRDRGAYEQYF
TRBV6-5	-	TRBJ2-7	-	TGTGCCAGCATCAAAGGGGCCGACGCCTACGAGCAGTACTTC	CASIKGADAYEQYF
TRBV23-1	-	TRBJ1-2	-	TGCGCCAGCAGACCTAGCCCGCCCACATTAAACTATGGCTACACCTTC	CASRPSPPTLNYGYTF
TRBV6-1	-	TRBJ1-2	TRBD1	TGTGCCAGCAGTTTCAACGGACAGGGATTGGACGGCTACACCTTC	CASSFNGQGLDGYTF
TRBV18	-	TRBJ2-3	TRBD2	TGTGCCAGCTCACCGACGGAGCGGGGGGACAAAAGGACAGGCACAGATACGCAGTATTTT	CASSPTERGDKRTGTDTQYF
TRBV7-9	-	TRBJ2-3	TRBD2	TGTGCCAGCAGCTTTATCCTAGCGGGGCTCTCCGATACGCAGTATTTT	CASSFILAGLSDTQYF
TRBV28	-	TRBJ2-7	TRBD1	TGTGCCAGCAGGGGACAGGGGGTCTCCTACGAGCAGTACTTC	CASRGQGVSYEQYF
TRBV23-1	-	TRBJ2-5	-	TGCGCCAGCAGTCAGCGACCCTGGGAGACCCAGTACTTC	CASSQRPWETQYF
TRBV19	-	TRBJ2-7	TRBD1	TGTGCCAGTACCCCGGGGACAGGAGCCAGCTCCTACGAGCAGTACTTC	CASTPGTGASSYEQYF
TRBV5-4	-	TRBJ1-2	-	TGTGCCAGCAGCTTGGAGGGGGGTAACTATGGCTACACCTTC	CASSLEGGNYGYTF
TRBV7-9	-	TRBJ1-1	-	TGTGCCAGCAGCCCCCCTAGGGTAACTGAAGCTTTCTTT	CASSPPRVTEAFF
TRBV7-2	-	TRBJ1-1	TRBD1	TGTGCCAGCAGCCTGAAGGACAGGGTCAACACTGAAGCTTTCTTT	CASSLKDRVNTEAFF
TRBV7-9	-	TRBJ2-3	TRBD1	TGTGCCAGCAGCTTGGGGACAGGGGGTGTAGATACGCAGTATTTT	CASSLGTGGVDTQYF
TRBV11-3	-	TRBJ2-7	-	TGTGCCAGCAGCTTAGGGTTCGAGCAGTACTTC	CASSLGFEQYF
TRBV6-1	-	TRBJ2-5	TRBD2	TGTGCCAGCAGTGAACATACTAGCGGACAAGAGACCCAGTACTTC	CASSEHTSGQETQYF
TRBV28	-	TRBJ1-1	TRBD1	TGTGCCAGCAGTCCAGACAGGGTTCCGCTTCATGTGAACACTGAAGCTTTCTTT	CASSPDRVPLHVNTEAFF
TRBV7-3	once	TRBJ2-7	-	TGTGCCAGCAGCTCCTCAGGGGGGAGCTCCTACGAGCAGTACTTC	CASSSSGGSSYEQYF